The present T cell receptor (beta chain) was sequenced within a study of cytomegalovirus exposure and HLA in healthy donors. Background on the study: Prior work identified around 100 million unique TCR beta sequences in 150 million to 200 million T cells. Whole-study findings and limits: Sequencing had likely introduced a cluster of highly shared sequence variants as an artifact. The study labeled 180 or so TCR beta chains cytomegalovirus-associated.

Donors counted as nominally healthy when sampled, yet unrecorded immune exposures were likely. Details on this clone: What it binds is not known.

V was clipped by 4 bases and J by 5 bases, with 8 bases between them. Germline CDR1 DFQATT, CDR2 SNEGSKA (reference sequence). The CDR3 consists of 11 residues. PCR primers comprised 60 Vbeta and 13 Jbeta primers. Repertoires were generated with immunoSEQ multiplex PCR, while TCRdb's copy carries only in-frame clones and drops some. Among fewer than 200,000 clones listed, around 80% were seen once. Sample: PBMCs. The receptor comes from a woman between 35 and 50 years old in good health and CMV-seronegative. The V gene is TRBV20-1, the J gene TRBJ1-2; D is unresolved. CDR3 sequence (DNA): TGCAGTGCTATCGTCGGGTATGGCTACACCTTC. Its translation is CSAIVGYGYTF.